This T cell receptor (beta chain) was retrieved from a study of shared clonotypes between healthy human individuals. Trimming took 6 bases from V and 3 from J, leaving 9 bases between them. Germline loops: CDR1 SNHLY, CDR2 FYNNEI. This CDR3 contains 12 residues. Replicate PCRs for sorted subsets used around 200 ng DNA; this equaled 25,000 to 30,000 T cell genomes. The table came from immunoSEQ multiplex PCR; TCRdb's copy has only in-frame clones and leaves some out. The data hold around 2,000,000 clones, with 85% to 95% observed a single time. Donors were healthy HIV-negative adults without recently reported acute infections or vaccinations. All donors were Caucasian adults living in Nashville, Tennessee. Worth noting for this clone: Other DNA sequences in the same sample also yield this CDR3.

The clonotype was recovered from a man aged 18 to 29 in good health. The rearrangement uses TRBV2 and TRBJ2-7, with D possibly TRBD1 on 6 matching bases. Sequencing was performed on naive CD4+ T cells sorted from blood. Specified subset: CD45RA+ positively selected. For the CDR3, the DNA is TGTGCCAGCAGGGGGGCAGGCTACGAGCAGTACTTC. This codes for CASRGAGYEQYF.